The entry below gives a single T cell receptor beta chain sequence along with its context. Its antigen is unidentified. PCR was performed using 60 Vbeta and 13 Jbeta primers. Libraries were prepared by immunoSEQ multiplex PCR; TCRdb keeps only in-frame clonotypes and omits some of them. The sample contains around 170,000 clones, 80% of which appear only once. The sample is drawn from a study of cytomegalovirus exposure and HLA in healthy donors. Findings and caveats of the study: Reportedly, TCR beta sequences accurately predicted HLA-A and HLA-B alleles in most subjects.

This sequence was found in a woman aged 25 to 39 in good health and CMV-seronegative. The sample comprised PBMCs.

The CDR3 bases are TGTGCCTCACAATATCGCGGGATCGACTATGGCTACACCTTC. This encodes CASQYRGIDYGYTF. The V and J genes are TRBV6-1 and TRBJ1-2; D gene uncertain. V was cut by 11 bases and J by 3 bases, with 19 bases left in between. The germline gives CDR1 MNHNS, CDR2 SASEGT. CDR3 length equals 14 residues.